The clone carrying this TCR beta chain was seen many times. Its cognate antigen is unknown. These data are taken from a study of T cells in Graves' hyperthyroidism and ophthalmopathy. Regarding the study as a whole: Through a model of 13 V-J features, ophthalmopathy was separated from stable hyperthyroidism.

RNA transcripts gave rise to amplified TCR beta CDR3 regions. During a first-round RT-PCR of the TCR CDR3, the HTBI primer set was used. TCRdb itself ran the multiplex PCR reads through MiXCR, one entry per CDR3 protein. The repertoire holds hundreds of thousands of distinct CDR3 sequences, with approximately 15% as singletons. Germline V gene data show CDR1 as GTSNPN and CDR2 as SVGIG (reference sequence). The CDR3 has 13 amino acids. V was trimmed by 0 bases and J by 4 bases, leaving 10 bases between them. Material: blood. V is TRBV30 and J is TRBJ2-7; D may match TRBD1 or TRBD2 (6 bases each). This sequence originates from a woman between 18 and 29 years old with Graves' hyperthyroidism. CDR3 in DNA: TGTGCCTGGAGTGTTAGGGGGGCGTACGAGCAGTACTTC. Translated: CAWSVRGAYEQYF.